This paragraph covers one T cell receptor beta chain sequence. These data originate in a study of blood T cell repertoires in COVID-19. Overall study: Material from acute and convalescent COVID-19 was sourced from the United States, Italy and Spain. Sources were T cells, B-cell-depleted T cells, or PBMCs; the material itself was cDNA or gDNA.

Per the authors' pipeline: Amplified reference gene primers provided the basis for estimating nucleated cell counts. Assay used: immunoSEQ multiplex PCR; TCRdb lists only in-frame clones, some missing. Clone size and the V and J calls come from that table; the DNA yielded D and trimming. The sample lists nearly 110,000 clones; about 90% were seen once. Germline assignment: CDR1 SQVTM and CDR2 ANQGSEA. Losses at the gene ends were 7 bases for V and 5 bases for J; bases not matched to a gene: 11. The CDR3 has 15 residues. The V gene is TRBV29-1, the J gene TRBJ2-5; 12 bases line up with TRBD2. Sample: peripheral blood. The sequence came from a woman in her 30s with acute or convalescent COVID-19. The CDR3 protein is CSALASGRAGETQYF. The DNA of the CDR3 is TGCAGCGCCCTGGCTAGCGGGAGGGCGGGCGAGACCCAGTACTTC. The complete variable domain, with remaining parts taken from reference TRBV29-1 and TRBJ2-5, reads SAVISQKPSRDICQRGTSLTIQCQVDSQVTMMFWYRQQPGQSLTLIATANQGSEATYESGFVIDKFPISRPNLTFSTLTVSNMSPEDSSIYLCSALASGRAGETQYFGPGTRLLVL.